This T cell receptor (beta chain) was sequenced during a study of human thymus T cells. Study findings and constraints: Gene usage for V and J segments appeared biased in thymic and blood repertoires. Related reports documented highly overlapping thymic repertoires among unrelated individuals.

The assay was immunoSEQ multiplex PCR, and TCRdb's table has in-frame clones only and misses some. In the table there are about 130,000 clones, about 95% of which are singletons. In the case of this clone: Its antigen remains unidentified.

This CDR3 comprises 12 residues. Germline V gene sequence: CDR1 SGDLS, CDR2 YYNGEE. V was clipped by 4 bases and J by 9 bases, with 11 bases between them. Thymus pieces cut out during corrective heart surgery were the tissue that was used. Healthy Finnish infants undergoing corrective surgery for congenital heart defects were used as donors. Sequencing was carried out using thymus tissue. V usage is TRBV9 and J usage is TRBJ2-1, with a weak D call TRBD2 (5 bases). This TCR was recovered from a boy in the first two years of life with a congenital heart defect but otherwise immunologically healthy. The CDR3 protein is CASSTVGGEQFF. DNA of the CDR3: TGTGCCAGCAGCACAGTAGGAGGTGAGCAGTTCTTC. Filled out from reference TRBV9 and TRBJ2-1, the complete variable domain reads DSGVTQTPKHLITATGQRVTLRCSPRSGDLSVYWYQQSLDQGLQFLIQYYNGEERAKGNILERFSAQQFPDLHSELNLSSLELGDSALYFCASSTVGGEQFFGPGTRLTVL.